What follows are 28 T cell receptor beta chains derived from one specimen sequenced in a study of response to subunit inactivated influenza vaccine. TCRdb fed the RT-PCR reads into MiXCR, producing one record per CDR3 protein. The table has 590,000 or so distinct CDR3 sequences, 14% seen once. The sample consisted of PBMCs from blood, taken approximately 15 days before vaccination. The receptors originated from a man over 45 who received an inactivated influenza vaccine.

Written as DNA, the CDR3 is TGCAGTGCTAGACCCACCGGGACTAGCGCCTTAGATACGCAGTATTTT. This encodes CSARPTGTSALDTQYF. The genes are TRBV20-1 and TRBJ2-3; 10 nucleotides agree with TRBD2. The ends lost 2 bases at V and 5 bases at J; junction bases unmatched: 10. The germline CDR1 and CDR2 sequences are DFQATT and SNEGSKA (reference sequence). This CDR3 region has 16 residues.

This clonotype was seen a handful of times. The chain recombines TRBV6-2 or TRBV6-3 with TRBJ2-7; D not certain. V dropped 0 bases and J dropped 0 bases, with 6 bases sitting between them. CDR1 and CDR2 from the germline V gene are MNHEY and SVGEGT. This CDR3 comprises 14 residues. The CDR3 DNA reads TGTGCCAGCAGTTACTCTGAGATCTCCTACGAGCAGTACTTC. This translates into CASSYSEISYEQYF.

This clonotype showed up just a few times. This sequence joins TRBV3-1 and TRBJ2-2; D might be TRBD1 (5 bases). With 2 bases removed from V and 9 bases from J, the gap between germline ends came to 13 bases. The CDR3 is made up of 14 amino acids. In germline, CDR1 is LGHDT, CDR2 YNNKEL (reference sequence). The CDR3 loop reads CASSQQGTHRELFF. CDR3 bases: TGTGCCAGCAGCCAACAGGGAACCCACCGGGAGCTGTTTTTT.

This clonotype occurred a few times. The CDR3: CASSRDRAAAGNTIYF. CDR3 nucleotide sequence: TGTGCCAGCTCACGCGACAGGGCAGCGGCTGGAAACACCATATATTTT. The chain couples TRBV18 to TRBJ1-3; 7 nucleotides align to TRBD1. Germline assignment: CDR1 KGHSH and CDR2 LQKENI. CDR3 size: 16 residues. Trimming took 4 bases from V and 2 from J; bases not matched to a gene: 8.

Details on this clonotype: An end of the junction differs from the germline gene, which may be a read error. This CDR3 is CASASTGSYGQYF. In DNA form, the CDR3 reads TGCGCCAGCGCCAGCACGGGGAGCTACGGGCAGTACTTC. This chain joins TRBV5-1 and TRBJ2-7; possible D gene TRBD2, 5 bases. Germline V gene data show CDR1 as SGHRS and CDR2 as YFSETQ. The CDR3 length is 13 residues.

This clonotype was detected only a few times. V usage is TRBV6-2 or TRBV6-3 and J usage is TRBJ1-1; 8 bases map to TRBD1. Germline CDR1 is MNHEY and CDR2 is SVGEGT. The CDR3 has 11 amino acids. After removal of 8 bases from V and 7 bases from J, the junction contained 3 bases not matched to a gene. The CDR3 region has the DNA TGTGCCAGCTGGACAGGGTTTGAAGCTTTCTTT. This encodes CASWTGFEAFF.

This clonotype has at least ten counts. V gene TRBV10-2 combines with J gene TRBJ2-7; D possibly matches TRBD1 or TRBD2 (5 bases each). Between the trimmed V and J ends, which lost 4 bases and 2 bases, there was a span of 12 bases. This CDR3 is built from 14 residues. Germline V CDR1 and CDR2: WSHSY, SAAADI. CDR3 loop: CASSVPRDPYEQYF. The CDR3 DNA follows: TGCGCCAGCAGTGTCCCCCGGGACCCCTACGAGCAGTACTTC.

This clonotype was recorded a few times. The rearrangement uses TRBV6-2 or TRBV6-3 and TRBJ2-1; D is uncertain. The CDR3 sequence is 11 residues long. Per germline, CDR1 MNHEY and CDR2 SVGEGT. The germline V and J ends were trimmed by 7 bases and 8 bases, with 9 bases remaining between them. The CDR3 DNA reads as TGTGCCAGCACCAATGGGGATGAGCAGTTCTTC. It encodes CASTNGDEQFF.

At least ten counts were recorded for this clonotype. The rearrangement joins TRBV4-3 to TRBJ2-2, with D unclear. Germline CDR1 is LGHNA and CDR2 is YSLEER. This CDR3 has 14 amino acids. V gave up 4 bases and J gave up 6 bases, with 12 bases separating them. In DNA, the CDR3 is TGCGCCAGCAGCCTAGGCCAAGGTCCCGGGGAGCTGTTTTTT. Translating gives CASSLGQGPGELFF.

This chain uses TRBV11-2 with TRBJ1-2; tentative D call: TRBD1 (5 bases). The CDR3 is 14 amino acids. The germline V and J ends were trimmed by 4 bases and 8 bases, with 17 bases remaining between them. The germline gives CDR1 SGHAT, CDR2 FQNNGV. CDR3 bases: TGTGCCAGCAGCTACGGGGCCGGATCTTGGGGCTACACCTTC. Translated: CASSYGAGSWGYTF.

This sequence joins TRBV4-2 and TRBJ2-3; tentatively, D is TRBD1 or TRBD2 (6 bases each). Germline V lookup: CDR1 LGHNA, CDR2 YNFKEQ. V was shortened by 0 bases and J by 6 bases, with 19 bases between the two germline ends. CDR3 length: 17 residues. The CDR3 nucleotides read TGTGCCAGCAGCCAAGATGTCGCTGGACTAACAGGGGATACGCAGTATTTT. Translated, it gives CASSQDVAGLTGDTQYF.

This clonotype was found once. This chain uses TRBV4-2 with TRBJ1-6; D uncertain. From germline, CDR1 is LGHNA and CDR2 YNFKEQ. V lost 1 base and J 9 bases, leaving 13 bases between the germline ends. The CDR3 loop spans 15 amino acids. The CDR3 reads CASSQVESNSSPLHF. The CDR3 DNA reads TGTGCCAGCAGCCAAGTAGAGAGCAACTCTTCACCCCTCCACTTT.

This rearrangement joins TRBV6-2 or TRBV6-3 to TRBJ2-7, with 7 bases fitting TRBD1. Germline assignment: CDR1 MNHEY and CDR2 SVGEGT. The CDR3 is 16 residues long. After removal of 3 bases from V and 3 bases from J, the junction contained 11 bases not matched to a gene. The CDR3 DNA is TGTGCCAGCAGTTATTTGGGACAGTTTTTCTTCTACGAGCAGTACTTC. Translation: CASSYLGQFFFYEQYF.

The chain links TRBV7-8 to TRBJ1-2; possible D gene TRBD1, 6 bases. This CDR3 has 14 residues. From germline, CDR1 is SGHVS and CDR2 FQNEAQ. The V and J ends lost 9 bases and 4 bases respectively, with 18 bases between them. CDR3 protein: CASGLRTASYGYTF. In DNA form, the CDR3 reads TGTGCCAGTGGGTTGAGGACAGCCTCCTATGGCTACACCTTC. Full variable domain (rest looked up from reference TRBV7-8 and TRBJ1-2): GAGVSQSPRYKVAKRGQDVALRCDPISGHVSLFWYQQALGQGPEFLTYFQNEAQLDKSGLPSDRFFAERPEGSVSTLKIQRTQQEDSAVYLCASGLRTASYGYTFGSGTRLTVV.

This clonotype was seen ten or more times. The chain couples TRBV4-2 to TRBJ1-5; D gene ambiguous. Trimming stripped 4 bases from V and 2 bases from J, with 12 bases between. This CDR3 contains 15 residues. Per the germline V gene, CDR1 is LGHNA and CDR2 is YNFKEQ. The CDR3 region has the DNA TGTGCCAGCAGCCGGACCCAGGCGGGCAATCAGCCCCAGCATTTT. The encoded protein is CASSRTQAGNQPQHF.

With respect to this clonotype: Mismatch with germline at one junction end may stem from a read error. The genes are TRBV5-1 and TRBJ2-3; no definite D call. This CDR3 comprises 11 residues. CDR1 is SGHRS, CDR2 YFSETQ, per germline. CDR3 sequence reads: CASQETATQYF. The CDR3 DNA follows: TGCGCCAGCCAGGAAACAGCTACGCAGTATTTT.

This clonotype was observed a few times. V and J are TRBV10-3 and TRBJ2-3, with D possibly TRBD2 on 5 matching bases. V shed 9 bases and J shed 6 bases, with 7 bases lying between them. The CDR3 length is 10 residues. CDR1 and CDR2 from the germline V gene are ENHRY and SYGVKD. In DNA, the CDR3 is TGTGCCATTGGGGAGGATACGCAGTATTTT. Its protein product is CAIGEDTQYF.

This clonotype was counted at least ten times. One end of the junction does not line up with germline, which may come from a read error. V is TRBV29-1 and J is TRBJ2-3; TRBD2 agrees at 10 bases. The length of the CDR3 is 16 residues. Germline V CDR1 and CDR2: SQVTM, ANQGSEA. The chain's CDR3 is CSVEGLAVLSTDTQYF. CDR3 nucleotide sequence: TGCAGCGTCGAAGGACTAGCGGTCCTAAGCACAGATACGCAGTATTTT.

This clonotype has more than one count but fewer than ten. V is TRBV5-4 and J is TRBJ1-2; TRBD1 aligns across 11 bases. The CDR3 covers 19 residues. Unmatched junction bases numbered 12, after V lost 0 bases and J lost 2 bases. Germline loops: CDR1 SGHNT, CDR2 YYREEE (reference sequence). As DNA, the CDR3 is TGTGCCAGCAGCTTGGGGCCAGGGACAGGGACAGGGGGAAACTATGGCTACACCTTC. Amino acid sequence: CASSLGPGTGTGGNYGYTF.

This clonotype was seen repeatedly, ten times or more. The V and J genes are TRBV2 and TRBJ1-1; D perhaps matches TRBD1 (5 bases). The germline CDR1 and CDR2 sequences are SNHLY and FYNNEI. V lost 8 bases to trimming and J lost 3 bases, with 13 bases between them. The CDR3 contains 13 residues. CDR3 DNA: TGTGCCAGCGGTATTGGCAGGGACACTGAAGCTTTCTTT. It specifies CASGIGRDTEAFF.

The chain combines TRBV3-1 with TRBJ2-7; D is undetermined. Trimming took 1 base from V and 4 from J, leaving 8 bases between them. The CDR3 extends over 13 amino acids. From germline, CDR1 is LGHDT and CDR2 YNNKEL (reference sequence). The CDR3 loop is CASSQVSDYEQYF. The CDR3 DNA reads TGTGCCAGCAGCCAAGTTTCAGATTACGAGCAGTACTTC.

The table lists this clonotype with a few counts. This chain uses TRBV2 with TRBJ2-7; D gene unclear. V was cut by 3 bases and J by 12 bases, with 12 bases left in between. CDR3 length equals 11 residues. Germline V gene data show CDR1 as SNHLY and CDR2 as FYNNEI. The CDR3 DNA is TGTGCCAGCAGTGAGACGAGAGGTCGGTACTTC. This sequence encodes CASSETRGRYF.

The chain joins TRBV11-2 to TRBJ2-1; 9 bases align to TRBD2. V shed 5 bases and J 7 bases; nucleotides not matched to a gene: 9. Germline loops: CDR1 SGHAT, CDR2 FQNNGV. The length of the CDR3 is 15 residues. The CDR3 protein is CASSASGRILNEQFF. Written as DNA, the CDR3 is TGTGCCAGCAGCGCAAGCGGGAGGATCTTGAATGAGCAGTTCTTC.

The gene calls are TRBV5-6 and TRBJ2-7, with a possible D match to TRBD2 (5 bases). Between the trimmed V and J ends, which lost 3 bases and 4 bases, there was a span of 14 bases. The CDR3 length is 14 residues. Germline V gene sequence: CDR1 SGHDT, CDR2 YYEEEE. CDR3 coding DNA: TGTGCCAGCAGCTGGCGGCGGGTTGGGTACGAGCAGTACTTC. Its translation is CASSWRRVGYEQYF. Variable domain in full (rest from reference TRBV5-6 and TRBJ2-7): DAGVTQSPTHLIKTRGQQVTLRCSPKSGHDTVSWYQQALGQGPQFIFQYYEEEERQRGNFPDRFSGHQFPNYSSELNVNALLLGDSALYLCASSWRRVGYEQYFGPGTRLTVT.

V is TRBV24-1 and J is TRBJ2-1, with TRBD2 as a possible D gene (6 bases). CDR3 length equals 14 residues. Germline V gene data show CDR1 as KGHDR and CDR2 as SFDVKD. The V and J ends lost 6 bases and 4 bases respectively, with 12 bases between them. CDR3 sequence (DNA): TGTGCCACCAGTCCGGGAGAAGGGTACAATGAGCAGTTCTTC. Translation gives CATSPGEGYNEQFF.

This clonotype occurred once. V usage is TRBV11-2 and J usage is TRBJ2-3; 12 bases map to TRBD2. V shed 4 bases, J shed 6 bases, and the junction held 8 bases outside the gene matches. Germline V gene data show CDR1 as SGHAT and CDR2 as FQNNGV. This CDR3 has 16 amino acids. DNA for the CDR3: TGTGCCAGCAGCTCACCCGACCTAGCGGGGGGGGATACGCAGTATTTT. Translation gives CASSSPDLAGGDTQYF.

This sequence joins TRBV11-1 and TRBJ1-1; D is uncertain. CDR3 size: 13 residues. Germline V gene data show CDR1 as SGHAT and CDR2 as FQDESV (reference sequence). The ends were cut back, 7 bases at V and 5 bases at J, with 14 bases in the middle. The DNA of the CDR3 is TGTGCCAGCACTCTAGAGGAGGGAACTGAAGCTTTCTTT. Amino acid sequence: CASTLEEGTEAFF.

The rearrangement joins TRBV19 to TRBJ1-5; possible D gene TRBD1, 5 bases. Germline-derived CDR1 and CDR2 are LNHDA and SQIVND (reference sequence). With 6 bases removed from V and 7 bases from J, the gap between germline ends came to 10 bases. The CDR3 consists of 12 residues. The CDR3 bases are TGTGCCAGTAGCCCGGGGCAACAGCCCCAGCATTTT. This sequence encodes CASSPGQQPQHF.